A single sample gave rise to the 12 T cell receptor beta chains below, sequenced in a study of T cells after yellow fever vaccination. Via MiXCR, TCRdb re-called the 5' RACE reads, giving one row per CDR3 protein. This table has 110,000 or so distinct CDR3 sequences, 6.5% to 9% appearing once. The specimen was CD4+ T cells sorted from PBMCs, collected roughly seven weeks after the first yellow fever vaccination. Receptors originate from a man aged 18 to 29 who received the YFV17D yellow fever vaccine.

This clonotype has ten or more counts. The chain uses TRBV7-2 and TRBJ1-2; D not resolved. Trimming removed 2 bases from V and 5 bases from J, with 9 bases in between. Germline CDR1 reads SGHTA; CDR2 reads FQGNSA. This CDR3 region has 13 residues. In DNA, the CDR3 is TGTGCCAGCAGCTTATGGGCAGCGTATGGCTACACCTTC. Translated: CASSLWAAYGYTF.

This clonotype was observed many times. The chain is built from TRBV3-1 and TRBJ1-2; tentative D call: TRBD1 (6 bases). CDR3 length: 15 amino acids. V lost 4 bases, J lost 7 bases, and 19 bases lay in between. The germline V gene encodes CDR1 LGHDT and CDR2 YNNKEL (reference sequence). Here the CDR3 DNA reads TGTGCCAGCAGCCTACAGGGTGGTGGTTCTTTTGGCTACACCTTC. Translation: CASSLQGGGSFGYTF. The complete variable domain, with remaining parts taken from reference TRBV3-1 and TRBJ1-2, reads DTAVSQTPKYLVTQMGNDKSIKCEQNLGHDTMYWYKQDSKKFLKIMFSYNNKELIINETVPNRFSPKSPDKAHLNLHINSLELGDSAVYFCASSLQGGGSFGYTFGSGTRLTVV.

The CDR3 reads CASSQEGQSTDTQYF. Written as DNA, the CDR3 is TGCGCCAGCAGCCAGGAAGGACAGTCCACAGATACGCAGTATTTT. The V gene is TRBV4-3, the J gene TRBJ2-3, with D possibly being TRBD1 (6 bases). The CDR3 has 15 residues. V was cut by 3 bases and J by 2 bases, with 12 bases left in between. CDR1 and CDR2 from the germline V gene are LGHNA and YSLEER.

This chain joins TRBV5-1 and TRBJ1-2; no clear D. CDR1 and CDR2 (germline): SGHRS, YFSETQ. Trimming removed 4 bases at V and 4 bases at J, with 14 bases between. The CDR3 covers 14 residues. CDR3: CASSDPGVGYGYTF. Here the CDR3 DNA reads TGCGCCAGCAGCGATCCGGGAGTCGGCTATGGCTACACCTTC.

This clonotype was found many times. V gene TRBV5-1 combines with J gene TRBJ2-7; 8 bases fit TRBD1. With V trimmed by 0 bases and J by 4 bases, 3 bases remained unmatched. In germline, CDR1 is SGHRS, CDR2 YFSETQ. The CDR3 runs 14 residues. The CDR3: CASSLGDRSYEQYV. The CDR3 nucleotides are TGCGCCAGCAGCTTGGGGGACAGGTCATACGAGCAGTACGTC.

This clonotype has ten or more counts. V usage is TRBV19 and J usage is TRBJ2-5; the match to TRBD2 covers 10 bases. The J segment lost 9 bases and the V segment lost 0 bases, leaving 10 bases of the junction unmatched. CDR1 LNHDA and CDR2 SQIVND come from the germline V gene (reference sequence). The CDR3 is 16 amino acids. The CDR3 DNA follows: TGTGCCAGTAGTATAGATCCGGCTAGCGGGGGCGGGGCCCAGTACTTC. Translating it yields CASSIDPASGGGAQYF.

Many counts were recorded for this clonotype. The rearrangement uses TRBV21-1 and TRBJ2-3; TRBD1, the D gene given by the table, was not confirmed from the DNA. TRBV21-1 is recorded as a pseudogene. The CDR3 spans 16 residues. The CDR3 region is CASSKQGRGCTDTQYF. CDR3 nucleotide sequence: TGTGCCAGCAGCAAACAGGGGCGGGGGTGCACAGATACGCAGTATTTT.

This clonotype occurred many times. The rearrangement joins TRBV4-3 to TRBJ2-7, with no clear D. With 4 bases removed from V and 5 bases from J, the gap between germline ends came to 15 bases. This CDR3 comprises 14 residues. Germline lookup yields CDR1 LGHNA and CDR2 YSLEER. The CDR3 coding sequence is TGCGCCAGCAGCCCTTTGAATATGGCCCACGAGCAGTACTTC. Its protein is CASSPLNMAHEQYF.

Details on this clonotype: This sequence may be a read error, since a much larger clone differs from it by one base. The V gene is TRBV5-1, the J gene TRBJ2-3; 7 nucleotides align to TRBD1. The CDR3 has 14 amino acids. CDR1 and CDR2 (germline): SGHRS, YFSETQ. Trimming took 4 bases from V and 1 from J; bases not matched to a gene: 3. CDR3: CASSTGQGTDTQYF. DNA for the CDR3: TGCGCCAGCAGCACCGGACAGGGCACAGATACGCAGTATTTT.

This clonotype was seen many times. The chain joins TRBV7-8 to TRBJ2-2; TRBD2 might be the D (6 bases). Germline values: CDR1 SGHVS, CDR2 FQNEAQ. CDR3 size: 14 residues. The V and J ends lost 8 bases and 8 bases respectively, with 18 bases between them. The CDR3 region is CASRSRTNVGELFF. CDR3 DNA sequence: TGTGCCAGCCGAAGCCGGACTAACGTGGGGGAGCTGTTTTTT.

This clonotype was observed many times. The J gene is TRBJ1-4, the V gene TRBV7-2; TRBD1 aligns across 9 bases. Trimming took 5 bases from V and 8 from J; bases not matched to a gene: 6. CDR1 and CDR2 (germline): SGHTA, FQGNSA. The CDR3 has 14 residues. The CDR3 loop is CASSTGGAGEKLFF. In DNA form, the CDR3 reads TGTGCCAGCAGCACAGGGGGCGCTGGGGAAAAACTGTTTTTT. The complete variable domain, with remaining parts taken from reference TRBV7-2 and TRBJ1-4, reads GAGVSQSPSNKVTEKGKDVELRCDPISGHTALYWYRQSLGQGLEFLIYFQGNSAPDKSGLPSDRFSAERTGGSVSTLTIQRTQQEDSAVYLCASSTGGAGEKLFFGSGTQLSVL.

This clonotype was observed at least ten times. The J gene is TRBJ1-5, the V gene TRBV15; no reliable D call. V was clipped by 5 bases and J by 7 bases, with 9 bases between them. The CDR3 runs to 12 residues. Germline CDR1 LNHNV, CDR2 YYDKDF (reference sequence). CDR3 in amino acids: CATSPQDQPQHF. CDR3 DNA sequence: TGTGCCACCAGCCCCCAGGACCAGCCCCAGCATTTT.